Listed here is a single T cell receptor (beta chain). The antigen is undetermined. The method was immunoSEQ multiplex PCR; TCRdb's version includes in-frame clones alone and lacks a portion of them. Of roughly 60,000 clones in the sample, over 85% were seen once. This sample is part of a study of T cell responses to AZD1222 COVID-19 vaccine. General study findings and limits: Nearly half of the spike-specific TCRs reportedly recognize variant regions that carry no mutations.

The CDR3 length is 16 residues. Germline values: CDR1 SNHLY, CDR2 FYNNEI. Trimming removed 4 bases from V and 0 bases from J; junction bases left unmatched: 2. The receptor was derived from an adult in good health. The V call is TRBV2, the J call TRBJ2-3; TRBD2 matches at 12 bases. The sample was peripheral blood, taken on day 0 of AZD1222 vaccination. The CDR3 sequence: CASSGTSGASTDTQYF. The CDR3 DNA follows: TGTGCCAGCAGTGGGACTAGCGGGGCTAGCACAGATACGCAGTATTTT.